This entry concerns a single TCR beta chain. This specimen belongs to a study of T cell changes during pregnancy in multiple sclerosis. This table comes from immunoSEQ multiplex PCR, and its TCRdb copy is limited to in-frame clones, with some not included. The table has some 38,000 clones, more than 85% seen once; the top ten hold 12%. Unmatched junction bases numbered 6, after V lost 5 bases and J lost 4 bases. The CDR3 spans 14 residues. Germline CDR1 is SGHTA and CDR2 is FQGTGA. Sequenced here: CD8+ T cells from peripheral blood mononuclear cells, sampled after pregnancy. The V gene is TRBV7-3, the J gene TRBJ2-3; 7 bases align to TRBD2. This clonotype was obtained from a female donor with multiple sclerosis, enrolled in a pregnancy study. Here the CDR3 reads CASSPGGWPDTQYF. CDR3 in DNA: TGTGCCAGCAGCCCCGGGGGGTGGCCAGATACGCAGTATTTT.